The entry below gives a single T cell receptor beta chain sequence along with its context. Unmatched junction bases numbered 7, after V lost 4 bases and J lost 5 bases. The germline V gene has CDR1 LGHDT and CDR2 YNNKEL (reference sequence). CDR3 length equals 15 residues. The data stem from a study of T cell responses to AZD1222 COVID-19 vaccine. TCRdb's table, derived via immunoSEQ multiplex PCR, lists solely in-frame clones and lacks some. Here the sample spans roughly 150,000 clones, 80% to 95% being singletons. Here the sequenced sample was peripheral blood, taken on day 0 of AZD1222 vaccination. The TCR originated in an adult in good health. V is TRBV3-1 (or the pseudogene TRBV3-2) and J is TRBJ2-5, with 10 bases lining up with TRBD1. The CDR3, as DNA: TGTGCCAGCAGCCCTTGGACAGGGGGGGTGGAGACCCAGTACTTC. Translation gives CASSPWTGGVETQYF.